This is a list of T cell receptor beta chains from one sample in a study of CD8+CD57+ T cells in acquired aplastic anemia. TCRdb re-derived calls from the reads in MiXCR, one entry per CDR3 protein. The sample has approximately 170,000 distinct CDR3 sequences; about 64% are singletons. The specimen sequenced was sorted CD4+, CD8+, or CD8+CD57+ T cells (not recorded which) from PBMCs. The receptors here all came from a human donor in good health. CDR3s include the opening cysteine and the closing phenylalanine or tryptophan. A D gene is named only where the DNA matches it firmly. Where a row states a size, it is once, few, many or the class of an expanded clone; other rows omit it.

cdr3_aa cdr3_nt j_call clone_size d_call v_call
CASSLTVGEGGDTQYF TGTGCCAGCAGCTTAACAGTCGGGGAGGGTGGGGATACGCAGTATTTT TRBJ2-3 NA TRBD2 TRBV7-3
CAISELENTGELFF TGTGCCATCAGTGAGCTGGAGAACACCGGGGAGCTGTTTTTT TRBJ2-2 few NA TRBV10-3
CSVEGGRGDPYTDTQYF TGCAGCGTTGAAGGGGGGCGGGGGGACCCCTACACAGATACGCAGTATTTT TRBJ2-3 NA TRBD2 TRBV29-1
CASSVGDSDWETQYF TGTGCCAGCAGTGTCGGGGACAGCGACTGGGAGACCCAGTACTTC TRBJ2-5 NA TRBD1 TRBV7-9
CSARGTLADTGELFF TGCAGTGCTAGAGGGACACTAGCGGATACCGGGGAGCTGTTTTTT TRBJ2-2 NA TRBD2 TRBV20-1
CASSRGTSGSNEQFF TGCGCCAGCAGCAGGGGGACTAGCGGGAGCAATGAGCAGTTCTTC TRBJ2-1 once TRBD2 TRBV5-1
CASSLGTSVHNEQFF TGTGCCAGCAGCTTAGGGACATCTGTCCACAATGAGCAGTTCTTC TRBJ2-1 NA NA TRBV7-3
CASSQAGTSGQDF TGCGCCAGCAGCCAAGCAGGGACTAGCGGACAGGACTTC TRBJ2-1 many TRBD2 TRBV4-1
CASSLGLAHWSKFF TGTGCCAGCAGTTTGGGACTAGCCCACTGGAGCAAATTCTTC TRBJ2-1 many TRBD2 TRBV12-3/TRBV12-4
CSADLPGLYEQYF TGCAGTGCGGACCTCCCCGGACTCTACGAGCAGTACTTC TRBJ2-7 few NA TRBV20-1
CATSDRIGLAGGPSGANVLTF TGTGCCACCAGTGACCGAATCGGACTAGCGGGAGGTCCATCTGGGGCCAACGTCCTGACTTTC TRBJ2-6 NA TRBD2 TRBV24-1
CASSIQFQLFF TGTGCCAGTAGTATCCAGTTCCAACTGTTTTTT TRBJ1-4 NA NA TRBV19
CASSSIAGGETQYF TGTGCCAGCAGCTCCATAGCGGGAGGAGAGACCCAGTACTTC TRBJ2-5 NA TRBD2 TRBV7-9
CSVEGLGGINSYEQYF TGCAGCGTTGAAGGTCTTGGCGGAATAAACTCCTACGAGCAGTACTTC TRBJ2-7 NA NA TRBV29-1
CASSLTSAAPGELFF TGTGCCAGCAGCTTAACGTCGGCCGCCCCCGGGGAGCTGTTTTTT TRBJ2-2 NA NA TRBV7-3
CASSKQGAEQFF TGTGCCAGCAGCAAACAGGGAGCTGAGCAGTTCTTC TRBJ2-1 NA NA TRBV12-3/TRBV12-4
CASSDYPYEQYF TGTGCCAGCAGTGACTACCCCTACGAGCAGTACTTC TRBJ2-7 NA NA TRBV2
CASSAGGPGEYEQYF TGTGCCAGCAGCGCGGGGGGCCCAGGGGAGTACGAGCAGTACTTC TRBJ2-7 many NA TRBV9